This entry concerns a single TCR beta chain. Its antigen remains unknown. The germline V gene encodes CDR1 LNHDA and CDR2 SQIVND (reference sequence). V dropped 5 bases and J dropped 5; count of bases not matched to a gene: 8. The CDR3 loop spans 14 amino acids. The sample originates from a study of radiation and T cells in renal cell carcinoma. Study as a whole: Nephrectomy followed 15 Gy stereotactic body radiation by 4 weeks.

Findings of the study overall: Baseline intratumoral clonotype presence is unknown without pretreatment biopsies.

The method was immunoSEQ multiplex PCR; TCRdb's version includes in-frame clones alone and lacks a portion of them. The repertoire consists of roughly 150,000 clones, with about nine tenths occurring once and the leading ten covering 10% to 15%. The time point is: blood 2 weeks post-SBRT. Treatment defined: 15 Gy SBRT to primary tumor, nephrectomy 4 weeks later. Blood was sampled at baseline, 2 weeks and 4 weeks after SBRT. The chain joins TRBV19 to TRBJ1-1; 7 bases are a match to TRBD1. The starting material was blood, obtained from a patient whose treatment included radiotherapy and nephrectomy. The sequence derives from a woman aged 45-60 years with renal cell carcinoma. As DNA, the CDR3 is TGTGCCAGTAGTCCTACAGGGGCGGAGACTGAAGCTTTCTTT. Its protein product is CASSPTGAETEAFF.